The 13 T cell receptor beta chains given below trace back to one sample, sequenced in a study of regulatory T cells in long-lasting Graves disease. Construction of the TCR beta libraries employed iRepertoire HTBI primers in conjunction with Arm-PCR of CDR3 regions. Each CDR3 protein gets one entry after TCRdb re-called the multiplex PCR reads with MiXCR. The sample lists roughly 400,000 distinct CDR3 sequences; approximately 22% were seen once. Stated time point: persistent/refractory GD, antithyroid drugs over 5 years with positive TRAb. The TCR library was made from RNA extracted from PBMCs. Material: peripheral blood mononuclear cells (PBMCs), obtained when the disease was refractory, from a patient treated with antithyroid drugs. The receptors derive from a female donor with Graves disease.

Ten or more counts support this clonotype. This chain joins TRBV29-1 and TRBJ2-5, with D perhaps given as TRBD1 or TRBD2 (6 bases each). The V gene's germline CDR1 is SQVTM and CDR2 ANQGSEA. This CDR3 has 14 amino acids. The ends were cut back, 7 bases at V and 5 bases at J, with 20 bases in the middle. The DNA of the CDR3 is TGCAGCGCCAACAGGGACTCCTCGGGGGAGACCCAGTACTTC. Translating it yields CSANRDSSGETQYF.

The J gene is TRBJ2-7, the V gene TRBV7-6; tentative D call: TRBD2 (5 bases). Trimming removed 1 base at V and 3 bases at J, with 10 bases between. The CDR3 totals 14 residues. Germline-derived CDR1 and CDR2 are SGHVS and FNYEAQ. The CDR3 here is CASSLEVGDYEQYF. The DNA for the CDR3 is TGTGCCAGCAGCTTAGAAGTGGGAGACTACGAGCAGTACTTC.

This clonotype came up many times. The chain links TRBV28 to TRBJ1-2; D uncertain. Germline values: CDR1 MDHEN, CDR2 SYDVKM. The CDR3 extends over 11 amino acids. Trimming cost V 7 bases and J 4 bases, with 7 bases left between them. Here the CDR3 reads CASMAFYGYTF. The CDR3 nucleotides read TGTGCCAGCATGGCTTTCTATGGCTACACCTTC.

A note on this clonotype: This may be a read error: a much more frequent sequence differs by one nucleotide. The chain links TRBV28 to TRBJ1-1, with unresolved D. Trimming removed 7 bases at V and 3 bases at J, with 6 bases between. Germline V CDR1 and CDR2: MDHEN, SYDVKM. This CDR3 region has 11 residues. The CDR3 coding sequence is TGTGCCAGCATGGGTCACACTGAAGCTTTCTTT. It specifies CASMGHTEAFF.

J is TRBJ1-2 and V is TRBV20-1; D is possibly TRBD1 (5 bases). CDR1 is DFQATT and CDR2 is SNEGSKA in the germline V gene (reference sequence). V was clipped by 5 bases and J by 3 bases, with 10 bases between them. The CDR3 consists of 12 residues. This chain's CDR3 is CSAQTAYYGYTF. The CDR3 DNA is TGCAGTGCTCAGACAGCTTACTATGGCTACACCTTC.

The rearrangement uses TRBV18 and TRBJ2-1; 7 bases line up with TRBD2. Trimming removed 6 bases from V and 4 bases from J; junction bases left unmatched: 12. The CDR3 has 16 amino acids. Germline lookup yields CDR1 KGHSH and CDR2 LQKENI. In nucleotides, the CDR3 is TGTGCCAGCTCTCCCCCCGGGCTAGCGGTTTACAATGAGCAGTTCTTC. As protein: CASSPPGLAVYNEQFF.

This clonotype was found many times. In nucleotides, the CDR3 is TGTGCCAGCAGTTTAGGAGGGAGGGTAAATCAGCCCCAGCATTTT. Translating it yields CASSLGGRVNQPQHF. The J gene is TRBJ1-5, the V gene TRBV28, with D hard to call. The CDR3 sequence is 15 residues long. The V end lost 2 bases, the J end lost 4 bases, and 12 bases lay between the germline ends. Germline V gives CDR1 MDHEN, CDR2 SYDVKM.

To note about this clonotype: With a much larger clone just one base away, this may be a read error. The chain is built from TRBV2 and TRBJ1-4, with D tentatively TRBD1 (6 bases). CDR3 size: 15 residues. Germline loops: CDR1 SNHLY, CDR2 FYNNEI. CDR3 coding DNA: TGTGCCAGTCGGAGGGGGGGCTCGGCTAATGAAAAACTGTCTTTT. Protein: CASRRGGSANEKLSF. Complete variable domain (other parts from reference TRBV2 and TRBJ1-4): EPEVTQTPSHQVTQMGQEVILRCVPISNHLYFYWYRQILGQKVEFLVSFYNNEISEKSEIFDDQFSVERPDGSNFTLKIRSTKLEDSAMYFCASRRGGSANEKLSFGSGTQLSVL.

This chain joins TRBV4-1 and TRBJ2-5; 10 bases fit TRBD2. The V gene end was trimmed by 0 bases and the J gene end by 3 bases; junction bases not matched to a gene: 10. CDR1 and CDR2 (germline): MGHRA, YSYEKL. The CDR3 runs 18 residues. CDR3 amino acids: CASSQETLAGAWKETQYF. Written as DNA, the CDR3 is TGCGCCAGCAGCCAAGAAACTCTAGCGGGAGCTTGGAAAGAGACCCAGTACTTC.

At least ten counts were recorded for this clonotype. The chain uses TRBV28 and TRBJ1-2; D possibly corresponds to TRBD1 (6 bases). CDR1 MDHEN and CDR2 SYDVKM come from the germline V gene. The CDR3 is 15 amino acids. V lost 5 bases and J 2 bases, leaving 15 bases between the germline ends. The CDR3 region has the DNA TGTGCCAGCAGTACCCGGGGGGCGGAGAACTATGGCTACACCTTC. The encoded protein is CASSTRGAENYGYTF.

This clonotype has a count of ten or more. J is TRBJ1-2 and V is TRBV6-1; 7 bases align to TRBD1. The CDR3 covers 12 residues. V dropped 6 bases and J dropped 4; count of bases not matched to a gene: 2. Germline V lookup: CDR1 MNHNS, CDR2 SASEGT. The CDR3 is CASSGTAYGYTF. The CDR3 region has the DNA TGTGCCAGCAGCGGGACAGCCTATGGCTACACCTTC.

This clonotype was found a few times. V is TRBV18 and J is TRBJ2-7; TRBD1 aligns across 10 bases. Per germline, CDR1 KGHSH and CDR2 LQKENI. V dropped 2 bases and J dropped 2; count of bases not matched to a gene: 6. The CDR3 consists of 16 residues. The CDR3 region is CASSPEGQGRPYEQYF. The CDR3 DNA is TGTGCCAGCTCACCAGAGGGACAGGGGCGCCCCTACGAGCAGTACTTC.

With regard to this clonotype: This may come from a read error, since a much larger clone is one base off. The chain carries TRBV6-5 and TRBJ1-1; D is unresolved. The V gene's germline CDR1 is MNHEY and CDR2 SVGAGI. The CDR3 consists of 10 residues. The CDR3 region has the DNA TGTGCCAGCAGTTACTTAGACCCAATCTTT. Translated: CASSYLDPIF.